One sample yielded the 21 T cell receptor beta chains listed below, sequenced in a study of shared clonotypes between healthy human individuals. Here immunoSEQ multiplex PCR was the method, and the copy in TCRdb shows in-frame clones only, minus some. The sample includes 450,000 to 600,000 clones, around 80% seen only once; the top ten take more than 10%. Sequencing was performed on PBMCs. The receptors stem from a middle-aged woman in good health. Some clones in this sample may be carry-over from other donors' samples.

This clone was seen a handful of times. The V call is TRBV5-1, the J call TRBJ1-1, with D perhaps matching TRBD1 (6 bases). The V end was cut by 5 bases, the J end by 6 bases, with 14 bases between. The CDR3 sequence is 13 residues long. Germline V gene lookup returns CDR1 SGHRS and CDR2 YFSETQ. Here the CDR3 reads CASSQTGRPEAFF. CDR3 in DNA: TGCGCCAGCAGTCAAACAGGGCGGCCTGAAGCTTTCTTT.

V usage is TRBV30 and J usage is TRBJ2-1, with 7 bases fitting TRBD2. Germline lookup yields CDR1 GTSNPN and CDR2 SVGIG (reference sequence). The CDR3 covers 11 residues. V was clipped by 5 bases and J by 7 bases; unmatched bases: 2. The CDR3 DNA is TGTGCCTGGGTTAGCGGGAATGAGCAGTTCTTC. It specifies CAWVSGNEQFF.

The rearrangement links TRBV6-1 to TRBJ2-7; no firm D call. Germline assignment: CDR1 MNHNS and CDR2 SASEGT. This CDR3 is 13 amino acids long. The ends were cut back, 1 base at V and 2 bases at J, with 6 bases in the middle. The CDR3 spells CASSEGFTYEQYF. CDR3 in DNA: TGTGCCAGCAGTGAAGGATTTACCTACGAGCAGTACTTC.

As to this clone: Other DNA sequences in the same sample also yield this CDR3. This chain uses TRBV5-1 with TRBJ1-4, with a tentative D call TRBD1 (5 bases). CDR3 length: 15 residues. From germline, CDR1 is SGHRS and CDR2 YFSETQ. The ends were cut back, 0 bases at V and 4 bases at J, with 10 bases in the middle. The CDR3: CASSLVGTVNEKLFF. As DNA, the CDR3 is TGCGCCAGCAGCTTGGTGGGGACGGTTAATGAAAAACTGTTTTTT.

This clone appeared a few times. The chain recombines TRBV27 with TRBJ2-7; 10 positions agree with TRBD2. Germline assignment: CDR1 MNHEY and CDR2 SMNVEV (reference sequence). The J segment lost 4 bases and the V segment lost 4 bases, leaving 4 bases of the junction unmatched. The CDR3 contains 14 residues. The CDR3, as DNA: TGTGCCAGCAGTTCAAGCGGGAGGGTTTACGAGCAGTACTTC. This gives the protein CASSSSGRVYEQYF.

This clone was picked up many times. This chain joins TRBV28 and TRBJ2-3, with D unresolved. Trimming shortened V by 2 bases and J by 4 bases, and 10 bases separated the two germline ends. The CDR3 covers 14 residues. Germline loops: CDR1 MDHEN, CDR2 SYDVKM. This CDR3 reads CASSLGSGADTQYF. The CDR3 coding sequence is TGTGCCAGCAGTTTAGGGTCAGGCGCAGATACGCAGTATTTT.

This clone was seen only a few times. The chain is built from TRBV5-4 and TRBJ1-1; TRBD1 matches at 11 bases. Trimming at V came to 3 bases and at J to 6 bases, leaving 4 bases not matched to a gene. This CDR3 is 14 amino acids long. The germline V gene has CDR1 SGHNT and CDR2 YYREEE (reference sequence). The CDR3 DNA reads TGTGCCAGCAGCTGGGACAGGGGGGAGGCTGAAGCTTTCTTT. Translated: CASSWDRGEAEAFF.

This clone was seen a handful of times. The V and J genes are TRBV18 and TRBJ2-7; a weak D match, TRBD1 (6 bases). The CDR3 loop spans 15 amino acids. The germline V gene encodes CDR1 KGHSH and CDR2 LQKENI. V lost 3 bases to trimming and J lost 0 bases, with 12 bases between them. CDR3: CASSPWQDSSYEQYF. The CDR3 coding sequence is TGTGCCAGCTCACCCTGGCAGGACAGCTCCTACGAGCAGTACTTC.

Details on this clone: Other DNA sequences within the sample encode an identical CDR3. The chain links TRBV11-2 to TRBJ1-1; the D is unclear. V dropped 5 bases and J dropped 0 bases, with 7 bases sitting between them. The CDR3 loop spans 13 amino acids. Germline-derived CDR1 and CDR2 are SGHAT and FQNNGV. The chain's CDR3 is CASSLGMNTEAFF. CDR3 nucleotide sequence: TGTGCCAGCAGCCTCGGGATGAACACTGAAGCTTTCTTT.

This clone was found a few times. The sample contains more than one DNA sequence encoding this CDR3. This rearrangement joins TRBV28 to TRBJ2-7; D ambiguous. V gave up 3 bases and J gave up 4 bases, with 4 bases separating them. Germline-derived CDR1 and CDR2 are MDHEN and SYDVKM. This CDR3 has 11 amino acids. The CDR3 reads CASSFGYEQYF. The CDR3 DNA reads TGTGCCAGCAGTTTTGGGTACGAGCAGTACTTC.

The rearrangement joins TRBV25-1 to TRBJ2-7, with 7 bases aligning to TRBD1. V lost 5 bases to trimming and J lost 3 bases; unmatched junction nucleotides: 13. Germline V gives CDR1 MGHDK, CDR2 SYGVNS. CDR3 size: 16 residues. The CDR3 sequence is CASSTTGSFVCYEQYF. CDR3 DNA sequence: TGTGCCAGCAGTACGACAGGGAGCTTCGTGTGCTACGAGCAGTACTTC.

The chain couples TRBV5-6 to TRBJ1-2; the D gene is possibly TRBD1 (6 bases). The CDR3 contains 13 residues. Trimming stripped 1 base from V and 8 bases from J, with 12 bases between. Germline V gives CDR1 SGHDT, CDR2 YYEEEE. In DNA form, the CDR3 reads TGTGCCAGCAGCTTGTCAGGGGTGGAGGGCTACACCTTC. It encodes CASSLSGVEGYTF.

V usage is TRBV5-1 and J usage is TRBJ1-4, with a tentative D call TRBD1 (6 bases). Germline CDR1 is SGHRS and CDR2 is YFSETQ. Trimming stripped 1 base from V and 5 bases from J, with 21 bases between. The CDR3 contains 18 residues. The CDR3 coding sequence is TGCGCCAGCAGCTTGAACAGGGCAGGCGGGGTTTCAAATGAAAAACTGTTTTTT. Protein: CASSLNRAGGVSNEKLFF.

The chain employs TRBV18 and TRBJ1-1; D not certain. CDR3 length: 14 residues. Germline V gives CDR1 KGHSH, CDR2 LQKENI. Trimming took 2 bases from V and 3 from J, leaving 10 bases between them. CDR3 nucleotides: TGTGCCAGCTCACCATCTGGCGATTACACTGAAGCTTTCTTT. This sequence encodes CASSPSGDYTEAFF.

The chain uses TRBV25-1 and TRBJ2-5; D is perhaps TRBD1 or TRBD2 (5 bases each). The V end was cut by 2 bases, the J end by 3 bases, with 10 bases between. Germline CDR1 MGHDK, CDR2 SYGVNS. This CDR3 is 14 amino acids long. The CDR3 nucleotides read TGTGCCAGCAGTGAAGCCGGGACGGAAGAGACCCAGTACTTC. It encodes CASSEAGTEETQYF.

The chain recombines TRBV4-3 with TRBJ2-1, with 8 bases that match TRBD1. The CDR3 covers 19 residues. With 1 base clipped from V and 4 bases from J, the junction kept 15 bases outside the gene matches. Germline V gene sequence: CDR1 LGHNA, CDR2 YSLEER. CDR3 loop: CASSQVSYRRGLTYNEQFF. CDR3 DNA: TGCGCCAGCAGCCAAGTTTCCTATCGCAGGGGGCTAACGTACAATGAGCAGTTCTTC.

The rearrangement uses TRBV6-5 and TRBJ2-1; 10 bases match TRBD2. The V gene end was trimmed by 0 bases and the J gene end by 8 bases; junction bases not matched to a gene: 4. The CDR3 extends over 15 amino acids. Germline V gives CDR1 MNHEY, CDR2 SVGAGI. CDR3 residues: CASSYSTGLAYEQFF. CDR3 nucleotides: TGTGCCAGCAGTTACTCAACGGGACTAGCGTATGAGCAGTTCTTC.

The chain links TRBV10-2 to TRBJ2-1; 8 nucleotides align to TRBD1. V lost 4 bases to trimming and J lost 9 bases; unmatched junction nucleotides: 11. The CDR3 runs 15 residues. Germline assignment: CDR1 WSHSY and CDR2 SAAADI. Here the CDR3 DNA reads TGCGCCAGCAGTGGCACGACAGGGGTTAGTGGTGAGCAGTTCTTC. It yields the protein CASSGTTGVSGEQFF.

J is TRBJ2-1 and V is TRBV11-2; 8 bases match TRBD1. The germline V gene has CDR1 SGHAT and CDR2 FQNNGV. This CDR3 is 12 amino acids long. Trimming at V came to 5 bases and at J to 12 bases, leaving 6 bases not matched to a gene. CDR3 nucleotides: TGTGCCAGCAGCCGGATGACAGGGGTGCAGTTCTTC. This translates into CASSRMTGVQFF. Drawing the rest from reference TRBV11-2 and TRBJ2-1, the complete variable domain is EAGVAQSPRYKIIEKRQSVAFWCNPISGHATLYWYQQILGQGPKLLIQFQNNGVVDDSQLPKDRFSAERLKGVDSTLKIQPAKLEDSAVYLCASSRMTGVQFFGPGTRLTVL.

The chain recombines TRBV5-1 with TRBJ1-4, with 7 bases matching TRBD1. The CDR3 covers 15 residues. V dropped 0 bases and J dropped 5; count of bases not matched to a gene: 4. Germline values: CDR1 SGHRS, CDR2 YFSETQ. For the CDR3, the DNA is TGCGCCAGCAGCTTGGGGGACAGTAGAAATGAAAAACTGTTTTTT. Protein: CASSLGDSRNEKLFF. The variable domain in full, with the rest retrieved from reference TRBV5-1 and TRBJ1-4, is KAGVTQTPRYLIKTRGQQVTLSCSPISGHRSVSWYQQTPGQGLQFLFEYFSETQRNKGNFPGRFSGRQFSNSRSEMNVSTLELGDSALYLCASSLGDSRNEKLFFGSGTQLSVL.

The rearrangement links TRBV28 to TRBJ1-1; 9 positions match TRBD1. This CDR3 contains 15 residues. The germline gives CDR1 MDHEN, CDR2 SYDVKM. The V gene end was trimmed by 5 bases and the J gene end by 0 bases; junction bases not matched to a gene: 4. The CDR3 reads CASSPGTGMNTEAFF. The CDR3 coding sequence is TGTGCCAGCAGTCCTGGGACAGGGATGAACACTGAAGCTTTCTTT.